Here is one T cell receptor beta chain with its context. This specimen belongs to a study of blood T cell repertoires in COVID-19. Study overall: COVID-19 samples collected from the United States, Italy and Spain covered acute and convalescent phases. PBMCs, B-cell-depleted T cells, or T cells provided the cDNA or gDNA that made up the material.

Germline assignment: CDR1 LNHDA and CDR2 SQIVND (reference sequence). The CDR3 is 15 residues long. V dropped 1 base and J dropped 3; count of bases not matched to a gene: 0. Authors' methods: How many nucleated cells were present was estimated from reference gene primer amplification. The data were produced by immunoSEQ multiplex PCR, yet TCRdb's version contains in-frame clones alone and is incomplete. V, J and clone size derive from that table, while D and trimming were established from the DNA sequence. The sample has about 38,000 clones; 70% to 90% are singletons. The TCR sequence derives from a man aged 70 or older with active COVID-19. The sample taken for sequencing was peripheral blood. V gene TRBV19 combines with J gene TRBJ2-3, with 11 positions matching TRBD2. The CDR3 DNA follows: TGTGCCAGTAGTATAGGACTAGCGGGGACAGATACGCAGTATTTT. Translated, it gives CASSIGLAGTDTQYF. The full variable domain, in which reference TRBV19 and TRBJ2-3 provide the parts outside the CDR3, is DGGITQSPKYLFRKEGQNVTLSCEQNLNHDAMYWYRQDPGQGLRLIYYSQIVNDFQKGDIAEGYSVSREKKESFPLTVTSAQKNPTAFYLCASSIGLAGTDTQYFGPGTRLTVL.